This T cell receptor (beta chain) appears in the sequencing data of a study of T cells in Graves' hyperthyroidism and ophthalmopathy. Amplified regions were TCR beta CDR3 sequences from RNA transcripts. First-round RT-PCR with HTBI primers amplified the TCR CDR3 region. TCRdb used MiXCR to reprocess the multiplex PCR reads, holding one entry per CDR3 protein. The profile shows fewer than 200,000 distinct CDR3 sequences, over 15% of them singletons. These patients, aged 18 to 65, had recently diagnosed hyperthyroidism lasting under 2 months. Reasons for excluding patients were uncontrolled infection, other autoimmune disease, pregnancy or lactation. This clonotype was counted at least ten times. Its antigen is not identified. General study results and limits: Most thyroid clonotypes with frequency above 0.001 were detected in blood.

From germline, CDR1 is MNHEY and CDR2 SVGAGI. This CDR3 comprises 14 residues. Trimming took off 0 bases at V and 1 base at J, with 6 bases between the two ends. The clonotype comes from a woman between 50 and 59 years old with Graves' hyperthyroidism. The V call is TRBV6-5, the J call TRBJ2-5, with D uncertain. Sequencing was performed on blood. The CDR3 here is CASSYSLSQETQYF. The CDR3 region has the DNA TGTGCCAGCAGTTACTCGCTCAGCCAAGAGACCCAGTACTTC.